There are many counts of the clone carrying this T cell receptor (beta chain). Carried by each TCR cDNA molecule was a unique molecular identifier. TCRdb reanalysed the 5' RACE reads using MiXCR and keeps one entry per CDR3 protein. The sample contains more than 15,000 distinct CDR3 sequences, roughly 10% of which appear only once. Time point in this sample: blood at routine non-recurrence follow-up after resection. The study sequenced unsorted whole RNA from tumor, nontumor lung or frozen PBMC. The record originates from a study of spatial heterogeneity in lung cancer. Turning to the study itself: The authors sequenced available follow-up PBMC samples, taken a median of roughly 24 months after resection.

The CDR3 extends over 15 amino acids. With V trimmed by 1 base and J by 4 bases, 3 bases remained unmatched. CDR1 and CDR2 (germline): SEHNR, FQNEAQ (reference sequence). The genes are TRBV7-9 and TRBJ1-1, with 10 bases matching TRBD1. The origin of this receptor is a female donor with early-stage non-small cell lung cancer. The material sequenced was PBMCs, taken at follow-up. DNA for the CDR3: TGTGCCAGCAGCTTAGGGACAGGGGGAAGCACTGAAGCTTTCTTT. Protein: CASSLGTGGSTEAFF.